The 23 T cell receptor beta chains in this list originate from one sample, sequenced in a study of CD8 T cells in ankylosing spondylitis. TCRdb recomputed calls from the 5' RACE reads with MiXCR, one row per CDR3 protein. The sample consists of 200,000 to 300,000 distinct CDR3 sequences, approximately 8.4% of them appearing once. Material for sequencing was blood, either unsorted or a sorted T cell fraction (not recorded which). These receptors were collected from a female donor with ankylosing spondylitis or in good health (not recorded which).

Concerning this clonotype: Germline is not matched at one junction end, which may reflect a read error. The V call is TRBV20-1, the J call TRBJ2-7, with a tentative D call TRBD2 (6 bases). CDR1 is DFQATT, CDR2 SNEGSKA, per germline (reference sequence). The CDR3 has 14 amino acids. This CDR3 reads CSAGDRRASYEQYF. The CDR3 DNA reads TGCAGTGCTGGAGATAGGAGGGCATCCTACGAGCAGTACTTC.

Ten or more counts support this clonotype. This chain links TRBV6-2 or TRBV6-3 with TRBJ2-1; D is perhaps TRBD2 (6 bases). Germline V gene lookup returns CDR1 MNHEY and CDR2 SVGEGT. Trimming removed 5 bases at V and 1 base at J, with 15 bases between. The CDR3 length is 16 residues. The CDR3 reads CASSPGRGRSYNEQFF. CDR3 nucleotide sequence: TGTGCCAGCAGTCCGGGCCGGGGGAGGTCCTACAATGAGCAGTTCTTC.

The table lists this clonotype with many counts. The chain's CDR3 is CASSLVGGRVYNEQFF. CDR3 nucleotide sequence: TGCGCCAGCAGCTTGGTCGGGGGGCGCGTTTACAATGAGCAGTTCTTC. This chain joins TRBV5-1 and TRBJ2-1, with a tentative D call TRBD2 (7 bases). The CDR3 contains 16 residues. Germline-derived CDR1 and CDR2 are SGHRS and YFSETQ. Trimming pared 0 bases from V and 4 bases from J, leaving 14 bases between. Filled out from reference TRBV5-1 and TRBJ2-1, the complete variable domain reads KAGVTQTPRYLIKTRGQQVTLSCSPISGHRSVSWYQQTPGQGLQFLFEYFSETQRNKGNFPGRFSGRQFSNSRSEMNVSTLELGDSALYLCASSLVGGRVYNEQFFGPGTRLTVL.

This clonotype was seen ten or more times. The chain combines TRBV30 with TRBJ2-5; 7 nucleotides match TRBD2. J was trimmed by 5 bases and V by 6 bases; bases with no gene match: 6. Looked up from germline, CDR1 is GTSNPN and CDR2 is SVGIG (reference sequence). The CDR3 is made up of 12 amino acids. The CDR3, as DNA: TGTGCCTGCGCGGGAGATAGTGAGACCCAGTACTTC. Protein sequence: CACAGDSETQYF.

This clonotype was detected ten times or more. The CDR3 reads CAISEGPVIGAVNTEAFF. In nucleotides, the CDR3 is TGTGCCATCAGTGAGGGCCCGGTTATCGGTGCTGTGAACACTGAAGCTTTCTTT. The rearrangement links TRBV10-3 to TRBJ1-1; D is uncertain. This CDR3 contains 18 residues. Germline V lookup: CDR1 ENHRY, CDR2 SYGVKD. V lost 2 bases, J lost 0 bases, and 19 bases lay in between.

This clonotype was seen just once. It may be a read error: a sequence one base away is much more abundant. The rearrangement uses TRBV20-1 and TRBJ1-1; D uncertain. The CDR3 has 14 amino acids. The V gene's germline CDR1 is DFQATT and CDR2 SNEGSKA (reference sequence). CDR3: CSARGAGMNTAAFF. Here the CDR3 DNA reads TGCAGTGCTAGAGGGGCGGGGATGAACACTGCAGCTTTCTTT.

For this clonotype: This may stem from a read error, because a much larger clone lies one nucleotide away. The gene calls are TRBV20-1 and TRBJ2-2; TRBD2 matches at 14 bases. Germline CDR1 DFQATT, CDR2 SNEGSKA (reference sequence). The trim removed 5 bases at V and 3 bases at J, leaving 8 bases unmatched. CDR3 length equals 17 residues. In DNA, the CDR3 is TGCAGTGCTCGCGGGACTAGCGGGAGCGGACACACCGGGGAGCTGTTTTTT. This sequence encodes CSARGTSGSGHTGELFF.

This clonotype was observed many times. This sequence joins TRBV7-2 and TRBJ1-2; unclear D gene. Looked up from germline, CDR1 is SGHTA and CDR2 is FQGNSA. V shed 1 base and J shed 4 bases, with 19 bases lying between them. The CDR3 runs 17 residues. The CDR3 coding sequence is TGTGCCAGCAGCTTAGTGGTGAGCCCGGCCCGGGGCTATGGCTACACCTTC. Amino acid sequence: CASSLVVSPARGYGYTF.

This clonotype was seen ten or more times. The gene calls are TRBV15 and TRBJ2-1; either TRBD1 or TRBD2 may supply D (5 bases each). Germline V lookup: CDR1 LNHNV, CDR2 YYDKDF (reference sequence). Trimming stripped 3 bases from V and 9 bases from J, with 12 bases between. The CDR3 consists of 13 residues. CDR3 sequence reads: CATSSGTPSEQFF. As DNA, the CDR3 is TGTGCCACCAGCAGCGGGACCCCCAGTGAGCAGTTCTTC.

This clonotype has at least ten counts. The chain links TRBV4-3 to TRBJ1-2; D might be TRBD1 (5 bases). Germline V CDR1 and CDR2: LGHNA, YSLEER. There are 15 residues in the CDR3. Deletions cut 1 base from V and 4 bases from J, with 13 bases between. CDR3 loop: CASSQGKGRGYGYTF. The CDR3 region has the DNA TGCGCCAGCAGCCAAGGGAAGGGGCGCGGCTATGGCTACACCTTC.

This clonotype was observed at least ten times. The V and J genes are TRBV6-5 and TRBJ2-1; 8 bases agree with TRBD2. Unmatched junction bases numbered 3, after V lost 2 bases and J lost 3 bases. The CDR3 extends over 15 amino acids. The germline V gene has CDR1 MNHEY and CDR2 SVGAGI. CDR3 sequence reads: CASSYGGLVYNEQFF. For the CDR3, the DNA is TGTGCCAGCAGTTACGGGGGACTAGTCTACAATGAGCAGTTCTTC.

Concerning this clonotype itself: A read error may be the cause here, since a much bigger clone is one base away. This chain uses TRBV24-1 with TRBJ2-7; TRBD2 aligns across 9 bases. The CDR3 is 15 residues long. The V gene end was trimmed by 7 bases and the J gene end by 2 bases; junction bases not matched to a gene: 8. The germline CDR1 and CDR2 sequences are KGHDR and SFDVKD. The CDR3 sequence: CATSASGASPYEQYF. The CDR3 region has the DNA TGTGCCACCAGCGCTAGCGGGGCTAGCCCCTACGAGCAGTACTTC.

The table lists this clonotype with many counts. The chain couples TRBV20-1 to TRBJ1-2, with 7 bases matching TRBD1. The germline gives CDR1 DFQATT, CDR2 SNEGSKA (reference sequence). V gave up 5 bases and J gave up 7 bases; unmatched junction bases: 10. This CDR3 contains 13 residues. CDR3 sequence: CSALLQGQGGYTF. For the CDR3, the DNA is TGCAGTGCTCTTTTACAGGGGCAGGGTGGCTACACCTTC.

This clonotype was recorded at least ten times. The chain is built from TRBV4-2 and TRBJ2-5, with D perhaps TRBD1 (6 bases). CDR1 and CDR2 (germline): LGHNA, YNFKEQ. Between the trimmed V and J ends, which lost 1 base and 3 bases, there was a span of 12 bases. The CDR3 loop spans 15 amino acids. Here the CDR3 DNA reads TGTGCCAGCAGCCAAGGGACAGCGAGAGAAGAGACCCAGTACTTC. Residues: CASSQGTAREETQYF.

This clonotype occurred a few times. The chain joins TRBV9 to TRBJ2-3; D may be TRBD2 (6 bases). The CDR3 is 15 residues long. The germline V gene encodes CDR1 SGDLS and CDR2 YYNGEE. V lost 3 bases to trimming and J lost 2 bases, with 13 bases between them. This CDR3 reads CASSASGLHTDTQYF. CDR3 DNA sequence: TGTGCCAGCAGCGCCTCGGGACTCCACACAGATACGCAGTATTTT.

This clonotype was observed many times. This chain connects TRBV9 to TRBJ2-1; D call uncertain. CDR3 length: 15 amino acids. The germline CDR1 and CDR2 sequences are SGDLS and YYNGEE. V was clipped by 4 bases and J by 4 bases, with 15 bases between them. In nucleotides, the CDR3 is TGTGCCAGCAGCTCCAAGCTCGGGCGGTACAATGAGCAGTTCTTC. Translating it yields CASSSKLGRYNEQFF.

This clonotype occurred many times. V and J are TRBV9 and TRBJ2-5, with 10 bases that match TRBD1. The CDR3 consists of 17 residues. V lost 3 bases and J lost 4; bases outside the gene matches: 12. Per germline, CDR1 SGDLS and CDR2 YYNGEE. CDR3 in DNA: TGTGCCAGCAGCGGGCGACAGGGGGCCTTCGAAGGAGAGACCCAGTACTTC. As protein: CASSGRQGAFEGETQYF.

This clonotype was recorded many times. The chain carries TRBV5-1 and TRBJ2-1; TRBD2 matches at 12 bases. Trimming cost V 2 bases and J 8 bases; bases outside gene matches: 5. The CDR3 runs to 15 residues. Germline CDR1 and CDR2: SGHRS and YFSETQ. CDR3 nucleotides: TGCGCCAGCAGCTTCACTAGCGGGAGGTCCTATGAGCAGTTCTTC. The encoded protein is CASSFTSGRSYEQFF. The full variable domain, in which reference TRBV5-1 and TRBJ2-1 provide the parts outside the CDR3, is KAGVTQTPRYLIKTRGQQVTLSCSPISGHRSVSWYQQTPGQGLQFLFEYFSETQRNKGNFPGRFSGRQFSNSRSEMNVSTLELGDSALYLCASSFTSGRSYEQFFGPGTRLTVL.

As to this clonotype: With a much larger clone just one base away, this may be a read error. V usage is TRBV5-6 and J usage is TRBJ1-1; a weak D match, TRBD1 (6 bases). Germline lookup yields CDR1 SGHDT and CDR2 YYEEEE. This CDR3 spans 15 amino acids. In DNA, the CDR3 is TGTGTCAGCAGCTTGGGACTCCAGGGGTTTGGTGAAGCTTTCTTT. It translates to CVSSLGLQGFGEAFF.

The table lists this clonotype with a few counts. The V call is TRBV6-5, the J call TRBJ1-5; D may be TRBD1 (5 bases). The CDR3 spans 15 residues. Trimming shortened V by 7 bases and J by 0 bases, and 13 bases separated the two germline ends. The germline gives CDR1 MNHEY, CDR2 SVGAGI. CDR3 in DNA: TGTGCCAGCACGCGCGACAGCGTTAGCAATCAGCCCCAGCATTTT. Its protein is CASTRDSVSNQPQHF.

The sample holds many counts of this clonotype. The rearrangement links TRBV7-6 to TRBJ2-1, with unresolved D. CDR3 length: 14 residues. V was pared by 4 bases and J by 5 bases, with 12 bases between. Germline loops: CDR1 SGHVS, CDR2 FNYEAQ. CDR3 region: CASSSTFRHNEQFF. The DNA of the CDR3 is TGTGCCAGCAGCTCTACCTTCCGGCACAATGAGCAGTTCTTC.

The CDR3 bases are TGTGCCAGCAGATACCTTAGCGGGACCGCCGGGGAGCTGTTTTTT. Protein sequence: CASRYLSGTAGELFF. The chain recombines TRBV7-9 with TRBJ2-2; 8 bases match TRBD2. The trim removed 6 bases at V and 6 bases at J, leaving 9 bases unmatched. CDR3 size: 15 residues. Germline CDR1 and CDR2: SEHNR and FQNEAQ (reference sequence).

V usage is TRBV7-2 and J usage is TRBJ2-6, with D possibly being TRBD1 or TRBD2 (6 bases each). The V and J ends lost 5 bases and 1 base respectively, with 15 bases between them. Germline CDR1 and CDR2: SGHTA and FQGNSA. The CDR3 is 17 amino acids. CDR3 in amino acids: CASSTTGGASGANVLTF. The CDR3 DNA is TGTGCCAGCAGCACGACCGGGGGCGCGTCTGGGGCCAACGTCCTGACTTTC.